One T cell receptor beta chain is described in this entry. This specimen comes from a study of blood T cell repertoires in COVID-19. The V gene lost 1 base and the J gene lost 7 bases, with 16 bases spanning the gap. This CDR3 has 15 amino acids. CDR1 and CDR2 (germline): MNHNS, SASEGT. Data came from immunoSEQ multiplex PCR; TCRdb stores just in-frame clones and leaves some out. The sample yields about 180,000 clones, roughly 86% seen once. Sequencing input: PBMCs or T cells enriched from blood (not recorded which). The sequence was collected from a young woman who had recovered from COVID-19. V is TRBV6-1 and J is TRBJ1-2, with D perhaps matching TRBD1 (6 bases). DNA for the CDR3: TGTGCCAGCAGTGAAGAATTACAGGGATTGGGTGGCTACACCTTC. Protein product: CASSEELQGLGGYTF.